What follows are 4 T cell receptor beta chains derived from one specimen sequenced in a study of blood T cell repertoires in COVID-19. Repertoires were generated with immunoSEQ multiplex PCR, while TCRdb's copy carries only in-frame clones and drops some. The sample carries some 250,000 clones, approximately 83% recorded once. The sequencing sample was made of peripheral blood. All receptors derive from a woman aged 30 to 39 who had recovered from COVID-19.

This chain joins TRBV11-2 and TRBJ2-5; possible D gene TRBD2, 6 bases. This CDR3 contains 13 residues. Deletions cut 5 bases from V and 4 bases from J, with 11 bases between. The germline V gene encodes CDR1 SGHAT and CDR2 FQNNGV. The CDR3 loop is CASSPLEGETQYF. CDR3 in DNA: TGTGCCAGCAGCCCCTTGGAGGGAGAGACCCAGTACTTC.

The chain carries TRBV7-9 and TRBJ1-4; 8 bases match TRBD1. The CDR3 loop spans 15 amino acids. V gave up 4 bases and J gave up 10 bases; unmatched junction bases: 11. Germline V gives CDR1 SEHNR, CDR2 FQNEAQ (reference sequence). The CDR3 reads CASSSGQGNLGKLFF. CDR3 nucleotide sequence: TGTGCCAGCAGCTCCGGACAGGGAAATCTCGGAAAACTGTTTTTT. Drawing the rest from reference TRBV7-9 and TRBJ1-4, the complete variable domain is DTGVSQNPRHKITKRGQNVTFRCDPISEHNRLYWYRQTLGQGPEFLTYFQNEAQLEKSRLLSDRFSAERPKGSFSTLEIQRTEQGDSAMYLCASSSGQGNLGKLFFGSGTQLSVL.

This chain joins TRBV5-4 and TRBJ2-3, with 10 bases that match TRBD1. Germline CDR1 is SGHNT and CDR2 is YYREEE (reference sequence). This CDR3 is 16 amino acids long. The junction had 6 bases not matched to a gene; V was cut back by 3 bases and J by 2 bases. The CDR3 DNA sequence: TGTGCCAGCAGCTCCCGGACAGGGGGAGCCACAGATACGCAGTATTTT. Its translation: CASSSRTGGATDTQYF.

The chain employs TRBV5-1 and TRBJ2-7; 12 nucleotides agree with TRBD1. This CDR3 has 18 residues. Germline CDR1 reads SGHRS; CDR2 reads YFSETQ. Losses at the gene ends were 3 bases for V and 0 bases for J; bases not matched to a gene: 10. CDR3 in DNA: TGCGCCAGCAGCTCCGGGACAGGGGGCTGGGGGCACTCCTACGAGCAGTACTTC. Amino acid sequence: CASSSGTGGWGHSYEQYF.